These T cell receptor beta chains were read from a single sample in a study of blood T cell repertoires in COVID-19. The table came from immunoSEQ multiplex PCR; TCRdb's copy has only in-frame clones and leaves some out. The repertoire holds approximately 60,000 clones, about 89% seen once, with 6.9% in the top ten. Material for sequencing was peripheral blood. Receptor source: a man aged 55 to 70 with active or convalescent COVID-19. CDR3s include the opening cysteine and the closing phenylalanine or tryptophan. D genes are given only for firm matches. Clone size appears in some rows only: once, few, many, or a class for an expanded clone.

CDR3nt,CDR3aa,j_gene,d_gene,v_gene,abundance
TGCAGCGTCGATGAGCTAGCGGGAGTCGATGAGCAGTTCTTC,CSVDELAGVDEQFF,TRBJ2-1,TRBD2,TRBV29-1,NA
TGTGCCAGCAGCGTAGGTAGCAGGGGTAATTCACCCCTCCACTTT,CASSVGSRGNSPLHF,TRBJ1-6,NA,TRBV9,NA
TGTGCCAGCAGCTTAGGTCGGGGGGGAATTCAAGGTGGAGGCTACACCTTC,CASSLGRGGIQGGGYTF,TRBJ1-2,NA,TRBV7-2,NA
TGTGCCAGCAGCCTACTGGGACAGGGGAACACTGAAGCTTTCTTT,CASSLLGQGNTEAFF,TRBJ1-1,TRBD1,TRBV7-2,NA
TGTGCCAGCAGTGAAGCCCGGACTAGCGGGAGAACAGATACGCAGTATTTT,CASSEARTSGRTDTQYF,TRBJ2-3,TRBD2,TRBV2,NA
TGCAGCGTTCGGCAGGGGTTGGACACTGAAGCTTTCTTT,CSVRQGLDTEAFF,TRBJ1-1,NA,TRBV29-1,NA
TGTGCCAGCAGTGAGAGTGCAACTAATGAAAAACTGTTTTTT,CASSESATNEKLFF,TRBJ1-4,NA,TRBV6-1,few
TGTGCCAGCAGTTACGGACAGGTTAGCTCCTACGAGCAGTACTTC,CASSYGQVSSYEQYF,TRBJ2-7,TRBD1,TRBV6-5,NA
TGTGCCAGTAGTGTGGGGACTAAAGGCTACACCTTC,CASSVGTKGYTF,TRBJ1-2,NA,TRBV19,NA
TGTGCCAGCAGCCAACCTAGAGCTTCTGGGGCCAACGTCCTGACTTTC,CASSQPRASGANVLTF,TRBJ2-6,NA,TRBV3-1/TRBV3-2,NA
TGTGCCAGCAGCTTACGGGGAGGGGGCACAGATACGCAGTATTTT,CASSLRGGGTDTQYF,TRBJ2-3,TRBD2,TRBV7-3,NA
TGCAGCGTGGGTGAGGGCTCAAACACCGGGGAGCTGTTTTTT,CSVGEGSNTGELFF,TRBJ2-2,NA,TRBV29-1,NA
TGCGCCAGCAGCTTGGAGGTGGGGGGGAGCCGGGAGCTGTTTTTT,CASSLEVGGSRELFF,TRBJ2-2,TRBD2,TRBV5-1,NA
TGTGCCAGCAGCGTGACGGGACAGGCCTACGAGCAGTACTTC,CASSVTGQAYEQYF,TRBJ2-7,TRBD1,TRBV5-6,NA
TGTGCCAGCCACAGGGATTCCAAAAACATTCAGTACTTC,CASHRDSKNIQYF,TRBJ2-4,NA,TRBV18,NA
TGCGCCAGCAGCCAAGACAGGACAGGAGCCTACGAGCAGTACTTC,CASSQDRTGAYEQYF,TRBJ2-7,TRBD1,TRBV4-1,NA
TGTGCCAGCAGCGGCAGGGGATGGGGCACTGAAGCTTTCTTT,CASSGRGWGTEAFF,TRBJ1-1,NA,TRBV5-6,NA